A selection of T cell receptor beta chains follows, all from one sample in a study of spatial heterogeneity in lung cancer. One entry per CDR3 protein results from TCRdb running MiXCR on the 5' RACE reads. The repertoire holds tens of thousands of distinct CDR3 sequences, with approximately 8% as singletons. Here the sequenced sample was PBMCs, taken at surgery. These TCRs come from a female donor with early-stage non-small cell lung cancer. The CDR3 runs from the conserved cysteine through the conserved F or W. D genes are given only for firm matches. Rows may omit the clone size; those that give it use once, few, many or a size class.

v_gene	abundance	d_gene	j_gene	CDR3nt	CDR3aa
TRBV28	many	.	TRBJ2-7	TGTGCCAGCAGTAAATTGACTCCGTCGGAGCAGTACTTC	CASSKLTPSEQYF
TRBV12-3/TRBV12-4	few	TRBD1	TRBJ2-5	TGTGCCAGCAGTCTCGGGACAGGGGGCTACGAGACCCAGTACTTC	CASSLGTGGYETQYF
TRBV7-2	.	.	TRBJ1-4	TGTGCCAGCAGCTTGTCGACACTTCCAACTAATGAAAAACTGTTTTTT	CASSLSTLPTNEKLFF
TRBV7-9	.	TRBD1	TRBJ2-5	TGTGCCAGCAGCTTAGGCGACAGGGGCACTCAAGAGACCCAGTACTTC	CASSLGDRGTQETQYF
TRBV6-5	many	.	TRBJ1-6	TGTGCCAGCAGTTACTCCCAGGGCTTCTATAATTCACCCCTCCACTTT	CASSYSQGFYNSPLHF
TRBV3-1	.	.	TRBJ2-1	TGTGCCAGCAGCCAAGGTGGAGCTGGATCTGGGCAGTTCTTC	CASSQGGAGSGQFF
TRBV18	few	.	TRBJ1-3	TGTGCCAGCTCACGAGGGGACGCTACTGGAAACACCATATATTTT	CASSRGDATGNTIYF
TRBV2	few	TRBD1	TRBJ2-2	TGTGCCAGCAGTGGGGACAGGGACACCGGGGAGCTGTTTTTT	CASSGDRDTGELFF
TRBV7-6	many	TRBD2	TRBJ2-5	TGTGCCAGCAGCCTACTATCGACTAGCGGGCAAGAGACCCAGTACTTC	CASSLLSTSGQETQYF
TRBV7-2	many	TRBD2	TRBJ2-3	TGTGCCAGCAGCTTAGATCCGGGACTAGCGGGAGAGACAGATACGCAGTATTTT	CASSLDPGLAGETDTQYF
TRBV6-5	.	TRBD1	TRBJ2-7	TGTGCCAGCAATCTAAGGGGACAGGCCTACGAGCAGTACTTC	CASNLRGQAYEQYF
TRBV27	many	TRBD1	TRBJ1-4	TGTGCCAGCAGTTTATCGCTGCAGGGGGCGGTGGATGAAAAACTGTTTTTT	CASSLSLQGAVDEKLFF
TRBV19	many	.	TRBJ1-5	TGTGCCAGTAGTAGCGAACTCGGGGGACCTTTGCGGCCCCAGCATTTT	CASSSELGGPLRPQHF
TRBV7-9	.	TRBD1	TRBJ2-5	TGTGCCAGCAGCCCCGCACAGGGGGGAGAGACCCAGTACTTC	CASSPAQGGETQYF